The source of this T cell receptor beta chain is a study of response to subunit inactivated influenza vaccine. Study observations and caveats: Authors suggested each seasonal influenza vaccination recruits few new T cells.

With 6 bases removed from V and 4 bases from J, the gap between germline ends came to 7 bases. This CDR3 has 11 amino acids. In TCRdb, the RT-PCR reads were re-called with MiXCR into one record per CDR3 protein. The data show 150,000 to 200,000 distinct CDR3 sequences, 9.5% to 13% seen once. This clonotype appeared many times. Its antigen is unidentified. The starting material was non-naive T cells sorted from PBMCs, obtained more than 35 days after vaccination. The V gene is TRBV12-3 or TRBV12-4, the J gene TRBJ2-7, with D uncertain. The sequence was collected from a man aged 50-60 years who received an inactivated influenza vaccine. The CDR3 sequence is CASSRNYEQYF. CDR3 bases: TGTGCCAGCAGCCGGAATTACGAGCAGTACTTC.